This T cell receptor beta chain was sequenced for a study of blood T cell repertoires in COVID-19. About the study: The United States, Italy and Spain were the sources of the acute and convalescent COVID-19 samples.

Data came from immunoSEQ multiplex PCR; TCRdb stores just in-frame clones and leaves some out. The sample records 300,000 to 400,000 clones, 85% to 90% being singletons. V was pared by 3 bases and J by 4 bases, with 15 bases between. CDR3 length equals 15 residues. Germline CDR1 reads LNHDA; CDR2 reads SQIVND (reference sequence). The cohort comprised adults aged about 18 to 100 years residing in under 30 US areas. The sample was PBMCs or T cells enriched from blood (not recorded which). This TCR came from a woman between 25 and 40 years old with acute COVID-19. The genes are TRBV19 and TRBJ1-1; D is possibly TRBD1 (6 bases). The CDR3 DNA reads TGTGCCAGTAGTATCGCGTTTGGCAGGGGCACTGAAGCTTTCTTT. Translating it yields CASSIAFGRGTEAFF.